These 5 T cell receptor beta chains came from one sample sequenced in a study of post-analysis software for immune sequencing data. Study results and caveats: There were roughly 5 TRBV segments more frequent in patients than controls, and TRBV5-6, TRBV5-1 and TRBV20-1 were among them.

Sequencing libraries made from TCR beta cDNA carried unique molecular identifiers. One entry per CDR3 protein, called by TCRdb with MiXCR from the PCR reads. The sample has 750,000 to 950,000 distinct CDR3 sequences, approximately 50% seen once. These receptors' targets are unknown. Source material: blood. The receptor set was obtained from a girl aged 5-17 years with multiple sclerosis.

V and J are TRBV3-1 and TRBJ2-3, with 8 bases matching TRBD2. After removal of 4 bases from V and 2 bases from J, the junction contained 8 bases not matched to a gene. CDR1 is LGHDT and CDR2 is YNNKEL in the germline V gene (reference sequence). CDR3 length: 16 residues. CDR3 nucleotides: TGTGCCAGCAGCCGCCCGACTAGCGACCTCACAGATACGCAGTATTTT. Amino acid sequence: CASSRPTSDLTDTQYF.

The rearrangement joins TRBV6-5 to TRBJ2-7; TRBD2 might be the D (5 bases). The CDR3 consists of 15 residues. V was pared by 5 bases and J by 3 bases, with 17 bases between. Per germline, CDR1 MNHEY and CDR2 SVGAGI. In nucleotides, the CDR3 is TGTGCCAGCAGTGGGCTTCCGGGATATAACTACGAGCAGTACTTC. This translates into CASSGLPGYNYEQYF.

This CDR3 reads CSASRGIAGEWGEQFF. CDR3 in DNA: TGCAGTGCTAGTCGGGGCATAGCGGGAGAATGGGGGGAGCAGTTCTTC. The chain combines TRBV20-1 with TRBJ2-1; 9 positions agree with TRBD2. The germline V gene encodes CDR1 DFQATT and CDR2 SNEGSKA (reference sequence). After removal of 3 bases from V and 10 bases from J, the junction contained 16 bases not matched to a gene. CDR3 length: 16 amino acids.

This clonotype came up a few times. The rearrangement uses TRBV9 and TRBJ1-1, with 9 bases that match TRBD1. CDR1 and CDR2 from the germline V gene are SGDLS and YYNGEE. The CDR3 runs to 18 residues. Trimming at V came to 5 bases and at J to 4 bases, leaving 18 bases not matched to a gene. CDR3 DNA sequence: TGTGCCAGCAGAACACCGGGACAGGGAACATCAAATGGCACTGAAGCTTTCTTT. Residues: CASRTPGQGTSNGTEAFF.

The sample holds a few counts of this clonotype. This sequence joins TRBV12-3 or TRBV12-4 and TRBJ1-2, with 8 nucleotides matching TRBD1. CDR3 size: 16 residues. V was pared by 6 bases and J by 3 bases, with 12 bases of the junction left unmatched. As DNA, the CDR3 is TGTGCCAGCAGCGTCGTTGGGTCGACAGGGGACTATGGCTACACCTTC. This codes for CASSVVGSTGDYGYTF.